Listed here is a single T cell receptor (beta chain). One end of the junction varies from germline; a read error may be responsible. Documented time point: pretreatment peripheral blood. Patients yielded 1 to 8 samples each, pretreatment and on-treatment. The record originates from a study of PD-L1 blockade in urothelial cancer. The table came from immunoSEQ multiplex PCR; TCRdb's copy has only in-frame clones and leaves some out. The sample holds over 45,000 clones; 86% are singletons and the top ten take over 20%. CDR3 size: 15 residues. Per the germline V gene, CDR1 is SSHAT and CDR2 is FNYEAQ (reference sequence).

The starting material was PBMCs, obtained around atezolizumab (anti-PD-L1) treatment. The sequence was obtained from a man between 60 and 75 years old with urothelial cancer. V is TRBV7-7 and J is TRBJ2-5; the match to TRBD1 covers 7 bases. The CDR3 region has the DNA TGTGCTAGCAGTTTAGCCGGGACAGAGCAAGAGACCCAGTACTTC. It codes for CASSLAGTEQETQYF.